The 21 T cell receptor beta chains reported below all come from one sample, sequenced in a study of blood T cell repertoires in COVID-19. The table came from immunoSEQ multiplex PCR; TCRdb's copy has only in-frame clones and leaves some out. The data contain about 210,000 clones, approximately 80% of them singletons. The sample comprised PBMCs or T cells enriched from blood (not recorded which). Every receptor here comes from a woman aged 45-65 years with acute COVID-19.

This clone was found once. The chain employs TRBV7-8 and TRBJ1-6, with D perhaps TRBD1 (5 bases). CDR3 size: 15 residues. With 5 bases removed from V and 9 bases from J, the gap between germline ends came to 17 bases. In germline, CDR1 is SGHVS, CDR2 FQNEAQ. CDR3: CASSRDVQGGSPLHF. CDR3 bases: TGTGCCAGCAGCCGAGACGTTCAGGGCGGTTCACCCCTCCACTTT.

The rearrangement links TRBV7-9 to TRBJ2-7; 8 bases fit TRBD1. The J segment lost 2 bases and the V segment lost 2 bases, leaving 8 bases of the junction unmatched. This CDR3 comprises 16 residues. From germline, CDR1 is SEHNR and CDR2 FQNEAQ (reference sequence). The DNA of the CDR3 is TGTGCCAGCAGCTTAAGCCCCGGGACAGGTCCCTACGAGCAGTACTTC. Translation: CASSLSPGTGPYEQYF.

The chain recombines TRBV5-8 with TRBJ1-2, with D hard to call. Per germline, CDR1 SGHTS and CDR2 YDEGEE. The CDR3 totals 13 residues. The ends were cut back, 1 base at V and 4 bases at J, with 8 bases in the middle. CDR3 sequence: CASSLRGPYGYTF. DNA of the CDR3: TGTGCCAGCAGCTTGCGCGGCCCCTATGGCTACACCTTC.

This sequence joins TRBV18 and TRBJ1-2, with TRBD1 as a possible D gene (5 bases). V lost 2 bases, J lost 4 bases, and 17 bases lay in between. Looked up from germline, CDR1 is KGHSH and CDR2 is LQKENI. The CDR3 runs 16 residues. The CDR3 sequence: CASSPASAGGPYGYTF. The CDR3 coding sequence is TGTGCCAGCTCACCAGCTTCGGCCGGGGGACCCTATGGCTACACCTTC.

The chain couples TRBV19 to TRBJ2-5; possible D gene TRBD2, 7 bases. V was clipped by 6 bases and J by 5 bases, with 16 bases between them. Germline V gene sequence: CDR1 LNHDA, CDR2 SQIVND (reference sequence). This CDR3 comprises 14 residues. This CDR3 reads CASRSIGGGETQYF. For the CDR3, the DNA is TGTGCCAGTAGATCGATCGGCGGGGGCGAGACCCAGTACTTC.

This rearrangement joins TRBV6-2 or TRBV6-3 to TRBJ2-7, with D possibly TRBD1 on 6 matching bases. The CDR3 length is 14 residues. Looked up from germline, CDR1 is MNHEY and CDR2 is SVGEGT. Trimming took off 6 bases at V and 1 base at J, with 13 bases between the two ends. CDR3 sequence: CASSSLDSSYEQYF. The CDR3 DNA follows: TGTGCCAGCAGCTCCTTGGACAGTTCCTACGAGCAGTACTTC.

The V gene is TRBV28, the J gene TRBJ1-2, with 11 nucleotides matching TRBD1. Germline values: CDR1 MDHEN, CDR2 SYDVKM. The CDR3 spans 15 residues. V was clipped by 6 bases and J by 9 bases; unmatched bases: 12. The CDR3: CASSLGGQGEFSYTF. For the CDR3, the DNA is TGTGCCAGCAGCCTAGGGGGACAGGGGGAGTTCAGCTACACCTTC.

The chain has TRBV27 and TRBJ1-6; D unclear. The CDR3 sequence is 16 residues long. V was cut by 7 bases and J by 1 base, with 14 bases left in between. CDR1 and CDR2 (germline): MNHEY, SMNVEV (reference sequence). In nucleotides, the CDR3 is TGTGCCAGCACCCCTCGCGGGTTGTCCTATAATTCACCCCTCCACTTT. The encoded protein is CASTPRGLSYNSPLHF.

The V gene is TRBV28, the J gene TRBJ1-3; D is uncertain. Germline-derived CDR1 and CDR2 are MDHEN and SYDVKM. The CDR3 extends over 15 amino acids. Trimming shortened V by 5 bases and J by 1 base, and 12 bases separated the two germline ends. CDR3 sequence (DNA): TGTGCCAGCAGTCCCACCGGTGCGTCTGGAAACACCATATATTTT. It encodes CASSPTGASGNTIYF.

This clone came up a few times. This chain connects TRBV4-1 to TRBJ2-7; 7 bases fit TRBD1. CDR3 length: 17 amino acids. The ends lost 2 bases at V and 3 bases at J; junction bases unmatched: 13. Germline-derived CDR1 and CDR2 are MGHRA and YSYEKL. The CDR3 here is CASSQYGPGQSDYEQYF. The CDR3 DNA follows: TGCGCCAGCAGCCAATACGGCCCGGGACAGTCTGACTACGAGCAGTACTTC.

This chain uses TRBV6-5 with TRBJ2-7; tentative D call: TRBD1 (5 bases). Between the trimmed V and J ends, which lost 6 bases and 0 bases, there was a span of 12 bases. The CDR3 is 14 residues long. Germline V gene sequence: CDR1 MNHEY, CDR2 SVGAGI. In DNA, the CDR3 is TGTGCCAGCAGAGAGACAGTGAGCTCCTACGAGCAGTACTTC. Translation gives CASRETVSSYEQYF.

The V call is TRBV5-1, the J call TRBJ1-1; a possible D gene is TRBD1 (6 bases). Per the germline V gene, CDR1 is SGHRS and CDR2 is YFSETQ. CDR3 length: 14 amino acids. V was trimmed by 9 bases and J by 0 bases, leaving 15 bases between them. The CDR3 DNA sequence: TGCGCCACTTCGACAGGTCCGATGAACACTGAAGCTTTCTTT. Amino acid sequence: CATSTGPMNTEAFF. Drawing the rest from reference TRBV5-1 and TRBJ1-1, the complete variable domain is KAGVTQTPRYLIKTRGQQVTLSCSPISGHRSVSWYQQTPGQGLQFLFEYFSETQRNKGNFPGRFSGRQFSNSRSEMNVSTLELGDSALYLCATSTGPMNTEAFFGQGTRLTVV.

The chain combines TRBV2 with TRBJ1-2, with D maybe TRBD1 (5 bases). Trimming cost V 4 bases and J 2 bases, with 11 bases left between them. CDR3 length equals 14 residues. Looked up from germline, CDR1 is SNHLY and CDR2 is FYNNEI. The chain's CDR3 is CASSVPTENYGYTF. CDR3 nucleotide sequence: TGTGCCAGCAGTGTCCCGACAGAAAACTATGGCTACACCTTC.

This chain connects TRBV6-5 to TRBJ1-3; D might be TRBD1 (6 bases). CDR1 is MNHEY, CDR2 SVGAGI, per germline. The V gene lost 8 bases and the J gene lost 0 bases, with 8 bases spanning the gap. This CDR3 region has 13 residues. This CDR3 reads CASGQNSGNTIYF. As DNA, the CDR3 is TGTGCCAGCGGACAGAACTCTGGAAACACCATATATTTT.

This clone was observed once. J is TRBJ2-5 and V is TRBV7-2; possibly TRBD2 for D (6 bases). The CDR3 runs 14 residues. The V end was cut by 2 bases, the J end by 5 bases, with 12 bases between. Germline V gene data show CDR1 as SGHTA and CDR2 as FQGNSA. CDR3 sequence (DNA): TGTGCCAGCAGCTTACTGGGAGGAAGGGAGACCCAGTACTTC. It translates to CASSLLGGRETQYF.

The chain combines TRBV6-1 with TRBJ1-3; 10 positions agree with TRBD1. CDR3 size: 16 residues. V lost 4 bases to trimming and J lost 0 bases; unmatched junction nucleotides: 3. From germline, CDR1 is MNHNS and CDR2 SASEGT. The CDR3 is CASSGTGGFSGNTIYF. The DNA of the CDR3 is TGTGCCAGCAGTGGGACAGGGGGGTTCTCTGGAAACACCATATATTTT.

V usage is TRBV29-1 and J usage is TRBJ2-5; a possible D gene is TRBD2 (6 bases). V was shortened by 7 bases and J by 13 bases, with 13 bases between the two germline ends. The germline CDR1 and CDR2 sequences are SQVTM and ANQGSEA. The CDR3 is made up of 9 amino acids. The CDR3 DNA sequence: TGCAGCGAGCGCGGGGCTGGGTACTTC. As protein: CSERGAGYF. Variable domain in full (rest from reference TRBV29-1 and TRBJ2-5): SAVISQKPSRDICQRGTSLTIQCQVDSQVTMMFWYRQQPGQSLTLIATANQGSEATYESGFVIDKFPISRPNLTFSTLTVSNMSPEDSSIYLCSERGAGYFGPGTRLLVL.

The V and J genes are TRBV27 and TRBJ1-5; no clear D. The CDR3 length is 12 residues. Trimming cost V 3 bases and J 4 bases, with 4 bases left between them. Germline V gene data show CDR1 as MNHEY and CDR2 as SMNVEV (reference sequence). CDR3 nucleotide sequence: TGTGCCAGCAGTTTCCCTAATCAGCCCCAGCATTTT. Translated, it gives CASSFPNQPQHF.

The CDR3 nucleotides are TGTGCCAGCAGCTTTTACGGGACAGGGGATACTGAAGCTTTCTTT. Translating gives CASSFYGTGDTEAFF. The chain joins TRBV11-1 to TRBJ1-1; 10 bases line up with TRBD1. CDR1 and CDR2 (germline): SGHAT, FQDESV (reference sequence). The ends lost 3 bases at V and 5 bases at J; junction bases unmatched: 6. The CDR3 is made up of 15 amino acids.

This rearrangement joins TRBV7-8 to TRBJ1-2; D might be TRBD1 (6 bases). Germline V CDR1 and CDR2: SGHVS, FQNEAQ. The CDR3 is 13 residues long. Trimming took 5 bases from V and 8 from J, leaving 15 bases between them. CDR3 residues: CASSLLQGWGYTF. The CDR3 region has the DNA TGTGCCAGCAGCCTACTACAGGGTTGGGGCTACACCTTC.

The gene calls are TRBV6-2 or TRBV6-3 and TRBJ2-2; the D gene is possibly TRBD2 (6 bases). The V gene's germline CDR1 is MNHEY and CDR2 SVGEGT. The CDR3 totals 16 residues. Trimming removed 2 bases at V and 1 base at J, with 11 bases between. This CDR3 is CASSYGYSGNTGELFF. CDR3 sequence (DNA): TGTGCCAGCAGTTACGGCTATAGCGGGAACACCGGGGAGCTGTTTTTT.